One sample yielded the 16 T cell receptor beta chains listed below, sequenced in a study of T cell responses to AZD1222 COVID-19 vaccine. Repertoires were generated with immunoSEQ multiplex PCR, while TCRdb's copy carries only in-frame clones and drops some. The table records 77,000 or so clones, about 91% of them present only once. This specimen was peripheral blood, taken on day 0 of AZD1222 vaccination. These TCRs come from an adult in good health.

The chain combines TRBV2 with TRBJ1-3; D is undetermined. The germline V and J ends were trimmed by 4 bases and 1 base, with 14 bases remaining between them. The CDR3 runs 16 residues. Germline V lookup: CDR1 SNHLY, CDR2 FYNNEI. The CDR3 coding sequence is TGTGCCAGCAGTGTGTATACAGCCAGTTCTGGAAACACCATATATTTT. It yields the protein CASSVYTASSGNTIYF.

The chain joins TRBV7-9 to TRBJ2-2; TRBD1 agrees at 10 bases. J was trimmed by 5 bases and V by 6 bases; bases with no gene match: 9. CDR3 length equals 16 residues. Germline V lookup: CDR1 SEHNR, CDR2 FQNEAQ (reference sequence). The CDR3 region has the DNA TGTGCCAGCAGGCATAGACAGGGGGCGCAAACCGGGGAGCTGTTTTTT. It encodes CASRHRQGAQTGELFF. The complete variable domain, with remaining parts taken from reference TRBV7-9 and TRBJ2-2, reads DTGVSQNPRHKITKRGQNVTFRCDPISEHNRLYWYRQTLGQGPEFLTYFQNEAQLEKSRLLSDRFSAERPKGSFSTLEIQRTEQGDSAMYLCASRHRQGAQTGELFFGEGSRLTVL.

This clone occurred once. The chain combines TRBV4-2 with TRBJ2-3; perhaps D is TRBD1 or TRBD2 (5 bases each). Germline V gene lookup returns CDR1 LGHNA and CDR2 YNFKEQ. The germline V and J ends were trimmed by 1 base and 1 base, with 12 bases remaining between them. The CDR3 extends over 16 amino acids. In nucleotides, the CDR3 is TGTGCCAGCAGCCAAGTTTGGGGGACGCGCACAGATACGCAGTATTTT. Translation: CASSQVWGTRTDTQYF.

The chain couples TRBV10-3 to TRBJ1-3; unclear D gene. This CDR3 is built from 17 residues. Per germline, CDR1 ENHRY and CDR2 SYGVKD. The germline V and J ends were trimmed by 3 bases and 2 bases, with 17 bases remaining between them. The CDR3 reads CAISDMASFVTGNTIYF. The CDR3 nucleotides read TGTGCCATCAGTGACATGGCCAGTTTTGTAACTGGAAACACCATATATTTT.

V is TRBV28 and J is TRBJ1-6; D is possibly TRBD1 (6 bases). The CDR3 totals 14 residues. V dropped 1 base and J dropped 9 bases, with 10 bases sitting between them. Per germline, CDR1 MDHEN and CDR2 SYDVKM. This chain's CDR3 is CASSLYTQGSPLHF. The CDR3 coding sequence is TGTGCCAGCAGTTTATACACACAGGGTTCACCCCTCCACTTT.

This sequence joins TRBV11-3 and TRBJ2-1; a weak D match, TRBD2 (6 bases). This CDR3 contains 14 residues. The V end lost 2 bases, the J end lost 6 bases, and 11 bases lay between the germline ends. Germline V lookup: CDR1 SGHNT, CDR2 YENEEA. The CDR3 sequence: CASSLRRGLNEQFF. The CDR3 DNA follows: TGTGCCAGCAGCTTAAGGCGGGGACTCAATGAGCAGTTCTTC.

The count of this clone is one. The J gene is TRBJ2-7, the V gene TRBV28, with 10 bases identical to TRBD1. V lost 3 bases to trimming and J lost 3 bases; unmatched junction nucleotides: 5. The CDR3 contains 15 residues. CDR1 and CDR2 (germline): MDHEN, SYDVKM. The CDR3 nucleotides read TGTGCCAGCAGTTTCTCCGGGACAGGGGTCTACGAGCAGTACTTC. It encodes CASSFSGTGVYEQYF.

V usage is TRBV5-4 and J usage is TRBJ1-2; no firm D call. Germline V lookup: CDR1 SGHNT, CDR2 YYREEE (reference sequence). CDR3 length: 16 amino acids. V lost 1 base, J lost 4 bases, and 17 bases lay in between. CDR3 region: CASSLPDSHVAYGYTF. The CDR3 bases are TGTGCCAGCAGCTTGCCCGACTCTCACGTGGCCTATGGCTACACCTTC.

CDR3 residues: CASSQSLLSVSRPYF. CDR3 in DNA: TGTGCCAGCAGCCAAAGCCTCCTATCGGTCTCACGGCCGTATTTT. This chain connects TRBV7-9 to TRBJ2-3; D remains unclear. Germline lookup yields CDR1 SEHNR and CDR2 FQNEAQ (reference sequence). The V gene lost 5 bases and the J gene lost 14 bases, with 26 bases spanning the gap. The CDR3 loop spans 15 amino acids.

The chain recombines TRBV5-5 with TRBJ2-2; no clear D gene. Germline V lookup: CDR1 SGHKS, CDR2 YYEKEE (reference sequence). The V end lost 0 bases, the J end lost 0 bases, and 6 bases lay between the germline ends. The CDR3 length is 15 residues. CDR3 amino acids: CASSLGRSNTGELFF. CDR3 sequence (DNA): TGTGCCAGCAGCTTGGGACGGTCGAACACCGGGGAGCTGTTTTTT.

This chain joins TRBV10-3 and TRBJ1-6; 10 bases fit TRBD1. The J segment lost 7 bases and the V segment lost 4 bases, leaving 4 bases of the junction unmatched. The CDR3 has 15 residues. CDR1 is ENHRY and CDR2 is SYGVKD in the germline V gene. The CDR3 nucleotides are TGTGCCATCAGTGTTGAGGGACAGGGGAATTCACCCCTCCACTTT. Protein: CAISVEGQGNSPLHF.

V is TRBV27 and J is TRBJ1-2, with a weak D call TRBD1 (5 bases). Germline V gene lookup returns CDR1 MNHEY and CDR2 SMNVEV (reference sequence). V shed 5 bases and J shed 0 bases, with 13 bases lying between them. This CDR3 contains 15 residues. The CDR3 DNA reads TGTGCCAGCAGTCCAGCGGGCAGGGCTAACTATGGCTACACCTTC. Protein sequence: CASSPAGRANYGYTF.

The V call is TRBV6-5, the J call TRBJ2-2, with 8 nucleotides matching TRBD1. Germline-derived CDR1 and CDR2 are MNHEY and SVGAGI. The CDR3 spans 14 residues. The J segment lost 6 bases and the V segment lost 5 bases, leaving 5 bases of the junction unmatched. CDR3 in amino acids: CASSTLQGAGELFF. The CDR3, as DNA: TGTGCCAGCAGTACACTACAGGGGGCCGGGGAGCTGTTTTTT.

The chain carries TRBV3-1 (or the pseudogene TRBV3-2) and TRBJ2-7; perhaps TRBD2 as D (5 bases). Germline loops: CDR1 LGHDT, CDR2 YNNKEL (reference sequence). The CDR3 is 14 amino acids. Trimming took 1 base from V and 5 from J, leaving 12 bases between them. For the CDR3, the DNA is TGTGCCAGCAGCCAAGCCGGGCTAGCACACGAGCAGTACTTC. This sequence encodes CASSQAGLAHEQYF.

The rearrangement uses TRBV18 and TRBJ2-3; no firm D call. Germline values: CDR1 KGHSH, CDR2 LQKENI. V lost 3 bases, J lost 4 bases, and 8 bases lay in between. The CDR3 runs 13 residues. This CDR3 reads CASSPTGPDTQYF. In DNA, the CDR3 is TGTGCCAGCTCACCCACGGGTCCAGATACGCAGTATTTT.

The chain uses TRBV15 and TRBJ1-5; D is unresolved. CDR1 and CDR2 from the germline V gene are LNHNV and YYDKDF (reference sequence). With 0 bases removed from V and 5 bases from J, the gap between germline ends came to 5 bases. The CDR3 loop spans 13 amino acids. CDR3 sequence (DNA): TGTGCCACCAGCAGAGAGGGTTATCAGCCCCAGCATTTT. Translation: CATSREGYQPQHF.